A single sample gave rise to the 30 T cell receptor beta chains below, sequenced in a study of blood T cell repertoires in COVID-19. Profiled with immunoSEQ multiplex PCR; TCRdb holds only in-frame clones, not every one. The profile shows about 330,000 clones, roughly 88% of them singletons. The material sequenced was peripheral blood. All receptors come from a woman between 50 and 59 years old with active or convalescent COVID-19.

This clone came up a few times. This chain links TRBV5-1 with TRBJ2-5; TRBD2 aligns across 7 bases. Trimming removed 3 bases from V and 5 bases from J; junction bases left unmatched: 13. From germline, CDR1 is SGHRS and CDR2 YFSETQ. The CDR3 loop spans 16 amino acids. CDR3 region: CASSSPPGLSMETQYF. For the CDR3, the DNA is TGCGCCAGCAGCTCACCCCCGGGACTAAGTATGGAGACCCAGTACTTC.

The chain joins TRBV11-3 to TRBJ2-7; weak D call: TRBD2 (6 bases). Germline CDR1 and CDR2: SGHNT and YENEEA. This CDR3 contains 12 residues. The V gene lost 4 bases and the J gene lost 5 bases, with 9 bases spanning the gap. This CDR3 is CASSSRDDEQYF. CDR3 bases: TGTGCCAGCAGCTCGCGGGACGACGAGCAGTACTTC.

The V and J genes are TRBV6-2 or TRBV6-3 and TRBJ2-3; 16 nucleotides match TRBD2. CDR1 is MNHEY, CDR2 SVGEGT, per germline. The CDR3 contains 18 residues. Unmatched junction bases numbered 8, after V lost 5 bases and J lost 3 bases. The CDR3 DNA sequence: TGTGCCAGCAGTGACCCGGGACTAGCGGGGGGGAGGACAGATACGCAGTATTTT. As protein: CASSDPGLAGGRTDTQYF.

In DNA form, the CDR3 reads TGTGCCAGCAGCTTCACTAGCGGGGGGGGTCTCGAGACCCAGTACTTC. As protein: CASSFTSGGGLETQYF. The chain employs TRBV7-8 and TRBJ2-5, with 13 bases aligning to TRBD2. The germline gives CDR1 SGHVS, CDR2 FQNEAQ. V was pared by 3 bases and J by 5 bases, with 6 bases of the junction left unmatched. The CDR3 has 16 amino acids.

This clone turned up a few times. V is TRBV7-3 and J is TRBJ2-1, with TRBD2 matching over 8 bases. V was clipped by 5 bases and J by 4 bases; unmatched bases: 7. The germline V gene encodes CDR1 SGHTA and CDR2 FQGTGA. The CDR3 is 15 amino acids. Here the CDR3 reads CASSPSAGAYNEQFF. In DNA, the CDR3 is TGTGCCAGCAGCCCCTCAGCGGGGGCATACAATGAGCAGTTCTTC.

V usage is TRBV29-1 and J usage is TRBJ1-4; D is uncertain. V lost 7 bases and J lost 5, with 8 bases in between. Germline values: CDR1 SQVTM, CDR2 ANQGSEA. This CDR3 spans 11 amino acids. The CDR3 nucleotides read TGCAGCGGCATAGTGAATGAAAAACTGTTTTTT. Its protein product is CSGIVNEKLFF.

The chain links TRBV3-1 (or the pseudogene TRBV3-2) to TRBJ2-1; 9 bases line up with TRBD1. From germline, CDR1 is LGHDT and CDR2 YNNKEL (reference sequence). Losses at the gene ends were 1 base for V and 8 bases for J; bases not matched to a gene: 9. This CDR3 is 16 amino acids long. The CDR3 nucleotides read TGTGCCAGCAGCCAAGGGACCGGGACAGGGAACGATGAGCAGTTCTTC. This translates into CASSQGTGTGNDEQFF.

The gene calls are TRBV7-9 and TRBJ2-1, with 8 bases lining up with TRBD2. Germline assignment: CDR1 SEHNR and CDR2 FQNEAQ (reference sequence). The CDR3 totals 15 residues. Trimming at V came to 7 bases and at J to 6 bases, leaving 11 bases not matched to a gene. The CDR3 spells CASTLPSGGSNEQFF. In DNA, the CDR3 is TGTGCCAGCACCCTCCCCAGCGGGGGTAGCAATGAGCAGTTCTTC.

The V call is TRBV9, the J call TRBJ2-7, with 10 nucleotides matching TRBD2. CDR1 is SGDLS, CDR2 YYNGEE, per germline. The J segment lost 2 bases and the V segment lost 0 bases, leaving 2 bases of the junction unmatched. This CDR3 is built from 15 residues. DNA for the CDR3: TGTGCCAGCAGCGTAGGGCTAGCGGGAGCCTACGAGCAGTACTTC. It yields the protein CASSVGLAGAYEQYF.

V gene TRBV20-1 combines with J gene TRBJ2-5; D might be TRBD2 (6 bases). CDR3 length equals 14 residues. Trimming removed 3 bases at V and 5 bases at J, with 16 bases between. Germline V CDR1 and CDR2: DFQATT, SNEGSKA (reference sequence). The CDR3 spells CSASLGGVGETQYF. The DNA for the CDR3 is TGCAGTGCTAGTCTGGGAGGCGTCGGGGAGACCCAGTACTTC.

The CDR3 is CASSIQDWTENQPQHF. In nucleotides, the CDR3 is TGTGCCAGTAGTATCCAGGACTGGACAGAAAATCAGCCCCAGCATTTT. The V gene is TRBV19, the J gene TRBJ1-5; D might be TRBD1 (6 bases). The CDR3 runs to 16 residues. Trimming stripped 3 bases from V and 4 bases from J, with 16 bases between. In germline, CDR1 is LNHDA, CDR2 SQIVND (reference sequence).

The rearrangement uses TRBV27 and TRBJ1-2; D may be TRBD1 (6 bases). V was pared by 5 bases and J by 8 bases, with 12 bases between. The CDR3 is 12 amino acids. CDR1 MNHEY and CDR2 SMNVEV come from the germline V gene (reference sequence). The DNA of the CDR3 is TGTGCCAGCAGTCCAGGGGTGGGGGGCTACACCTTC. Translating gives CASSPGVGGYTF.

The rearrangement uses TRBV19 and TRBJ1-1; weak D call: TRBD1 (5 bases). Per germline, CDR1 LNHDA and CDR2 SQIVND (reference sequence). With 3 bases removed from V and 6 bases from J, the gap between germline ends came to 17 bases. The CDR3 is made up of 15 amino acids. CDR3 in amino acids: CASSILQDKRAEAFF. Written as DNA, the CDR3 is TGTGCCAGTAGTATTTTACAGGACAAACGGGCTGAAGCTTTCTTT.

The chain uses TRBV4-1 and TRBJ1-3; TRBD1 matches at 9 bases. The CDR3 totals 17 residues. Germline V gene lookup returns CDR1 MGHRA and CDR2 YSYEKL. After removal of 4 bases from V and 0 bases from J, the junction contained 7 bases not matched to a gene. In nucleotides, the CDR3 is TGCGCCAGCAGCCTGACACCGGGACAGGGCTCTGGAAACACCATATATTTT. This encodes CASSLTPGQGSGNTIYF.

The chain links TRBV4-2 to TRBJ2-1; D possibly corresponds to TRBD2 (6 bases). This CDR3 spans 16 amino acids. V shed 2 bases and J shed 2 bases, with 13 bases lying between them. Germline V CDR1 and CDR2: LGHNA, YNFKEQ. In DNA form, the CDR3 reads TGTGCCAGCAGCCAAATGGATCGGGGGACCTACAATGAGCAGTTCTTC. Translating it yields CASSQMDRGTYNEQFF.

The gene calls are TRBV6-6 and TRBJ1-1; D is perhaps TRBD1 (5 bases). Trimming stripped 5 bases from V and 4 bases from J, with 14 bases between. CDR1 is MNHNY and CDR2 is SVGAGI in the germline V gene (reference sequence). The CDR3 runs 14 residues. CDR3 loop: CASSKQTVGTEAFF. Written as DNA, the CDR3 is TGTGCCAGCAGTAAGCAGACAGTTGGCACTGAAGCTTTCTTT.

V is TRBV6-2 or TRBV6-3 and J is TRBJ2-7, with D tentatively TRBD2 (5 bases). The CDR3 runs to 12 residues. The V gene lost 6 bases and the J gene lost 5 bases, with 11 bases spanning the gap. Germline lookup yields CDR1 MNHEY and CDR2 SVGEGT. CDR3 sequence (DNA): TGTGCCAGCAGCCCCGGGGTCCACGAGCAGTACTTC. Protein product: CASSPGVHEQYF.

The chain employs TRBV6-5 and TRBJ2-7, with D uncertain. The length of the CDR3 is 14 residues. V lost 2 bases and J 1 base, leaving 9 bases between the germline ends. The germline V gene has CDR1 MNHEY and CDR2 SVGAGI. As DNA, the CDR3 is TGTGCCAGCAGTTACGAGGCGGAATCCTACGAGCAGTACTTC. Its protein is CASSYEAESYEQYF.

The genes are TRBV4-3 and TRBJ2-4; maybe TRBD1 (5 bases). The length of the CDR3 is 16 residues. Looked up from germline, CDR1 is LGHNA and CDR2 is YSLEER. V was shortened by 0 bases and J by 3 bases, with 12 bases between the two germline ends. The CDR3 reads CASSQDLGQGKNIQYF. CDR3 in DNA: TGCGCCAGCAGCCAAGATCTGGGGCAAGGCAAAAACATTCAGTACTTC.

The rearrangement joins TRBV21-1 to TRBJ1-5; TRBD1 is the table's D call and was not checked against the DNA. TRBV21-1 has pseudogene status. There are 20 residues in the CDR3. CDR3 region: CASKLFYRTGGNYSNQPQHF. DNA for the CDR3: TGTGCCAGCAAGTTATTTTATAGGACAGGGGGTAACTATAGCAATCAGCCCCAGCATTTT.

This clone has just one count. The chain joins TRBV6-2 or TRBV6-3 to TRBJ2-3; 9 bases fit TRBD2. V shed 6 bases, J shed 6 bases, and the junction held 10 bases outside the gene matches. The CDR3 extends over 15 amino acids. From germline, CDR1 is MNHEY and CDR2 SVGEGT. The CDR3 region is CASSPLAGRTDTQYF. The CDR3 bases are TGTGCCAGCAGCCCGCTAGCGGGACGGACCGATACGCAGTATTTT.

The V call is TRBV28, the J call TRBJ2-2; TRBD2 matches at 9 bases. In germline, CDR1 is MDHEN, CDR2 SYDVKM. This CDR3 spans 14 amino acids. The V and J ends lost 6 bases and 4 bases, in that order; junction bases with no gene match: 3. This CDR3 is CASSLAGITGELFF. CDR3 DNA: TGTGCCAGCAGCCTAGCGGGAATCACCGGGGAGCTGTTTTTT. The variable domain in full, completed from reference TRBV28 and TRBJ2-2, reads DVKVTQSSRYLVKRTGEKVFLECVQDMDHENMFWYRQDPGLGLRLIYFSYDVKMKEKGDIPEGYSVSREKKERFSLILESASTNQTSMYLCASSLAGITGELFFGEGSRLTVL.

CDR3 in amino acids: CSASSSAYEQYF. The CDR3 nucleotides are TGCAGCGCTTCGAGTTCTGCCTACGAGCAGTACTTC. The rearrangement joins TRBV29-1 to TRBJ2-7; D not resolved. Germline loops: CDR1 SQVTM, CDR2 ANQGSEA. The CDR3 extends over 12 amino acids. Trimming removed 7 bases at V and 2 bases at J, with 12 bases between.

The CDR3 loop is CASSLGLAGETQYF. Written as DNA, the CDR3 is TGTGCCAGCAGCTTGGGTCTAGCGGGAGAGACCCAGTACTTC. This rearrangement joins TRBV5-5 to TRBJ2-5, with TRBD2 matching over 8 bases. This CDR3 has 14 residues. Trimming took 0 bases from V and 4 from J; bases not matched to a gene: 2. Germline lookup yields CDR1 SGHKS and CDR2 YYEKEE (reference sequence).

The chain recombines TRBV4-3 with TRBJ1-6; D is undetermined. Germline-derived CDR1 and CDR2 are LGHNA and YSLEER. The CDR3 spans 14 residues. V was shortened by 1 base and J by 6 bases, with 7 bases between the two germline ends. The DNA for the CDR3 is TGCGCCAGCAGCCAAGCAGGTTTTAATTCACCCCTCCACTTT. Translating gives CASSQAGFNSPLHF.

V gene TRBV5-1 combines with J gene TRBJ2-3; 8 bases line up with TRBD2. Germline V gene lookup returns CDR1 SGHRS and CDR2 YFSETQ. The CDR3 runs to 18 residues. V dropped 4 bases and J dropped 0; count of bases not matched to a gene: 13. The chain's CDR3 is CASSPGRMLAGSTDTQYF. The DNA of the CDR3 is TGCGCCAGCAGCCCCGGTCGTATGCTAGCGGGTAGCACAGATACGCAGTATTTT.

This clone occurred once. The rearrangement links TRBV5-1 to TRBJ2-3, with D possibly matching TRBD1 (7 bases). V was trimmed by 0 bases and J by 4 bases, leaving 18 bases between them. Per germline, CDR1 SGHRS and CDR2 YFSETQ. The length of the CDR3 is 17 residues. The CDR3 reads CASSLARRGHPPDTQYF. The CDR3 region has the DNA TGCGCCAGCAGCTTGGCCCGGAGGGGGCATCCCCCAGATACGCAGTATTTT.

The V gene is TRBV7-3, the J gene TRBJ2-1; 8 nucleotides agree with TRBD2. V dropped 2 bases and J dropped 6; count of bases not matched to a gene: 6. Germline assignment: CDR1 SGHTA and CDR2 FQGTGA. This CDR3 comprises 15 residues. The CDR3 here is CASSLLGLAGNEQFF. The CDR3 bases are TGTGCCAGCAGCTTATTGGGGCTAGCGGGCAATGAGCAGTTCTTC.

V and J are TRBV5-5 and TRBJ2-3; 11 bases are a match to TRBD2. The length of the CDR3 is 15 residues. CDR1 is SGHKS and CDR2 is YYEKEE in the germline V gene (reference sequence). V shed 4 bases, J shed 6 bases, and the junction held 7 bases outside the gene matches. CDR3 sequence reads: CASSLGLAGGDTQYF. The CDR3 nucleotides read TGTGCCAGCAGCCTAGGACTAGCGGGCGGGGATACGCAGTATTTT. The entire variable domain, with the rest obtained from reference TRBV5-5 and TRBJ2-3, is as follows: DAGVTQSPTHLIKTRGQQVTLRCSPISGHKSVSWYQQVLGQGPQFIFQYYEKEERGRGNFPDRFSARQFPNYSSELNVNALLLGDSALYLCASSLGLAGGDTQYFGPGTRLTVL.

V and J are TRBV28 and TRBJ1-5; the match to TRBD1 covers 7 bases. Germline V lookup: CDR1 MDHEN, CDR2 SYDVKM. There are 15 residues in the CDR3. Trimming took 5 bases from V and 4 from J; bases not matched to a gene: 8. The CDR3 nucleotides are TGTGCCAGCAGTAAACAACTGGGACAGAATCAGCCCCAGCATTTT. Amino acids: CASSKQLGQNQPQHF.